This is a list of T cell receptor beta chains from one sample in a study of response to subunit inactivated influenza vaccine. A single record per CDR3 protein comes from TCRdb applying MiXCR to the RT-PCR reads. The sample contains about 650,000 distinct CDR3 sequences, approximately 15% of which appear only once. The sequencing used PBMCs from blood, collected 14 to 15 days before vaccination. The source of these receptors is a man in his fifties or sixties who received an inactivated influenza vaccine. Each CDR3 is given with its conserved first and last residue. Fields, in order: J gene, D gene, V gene, clone size, CDR3 length, CDR3 protein, CDR3 DNA. The D gene is left open where the match is weak. Not every row has a clone size; where given, it reads once, few, many or a size class.

j_gene: TRBJ2-7; d_gene: -; v_gene: TRBV29-1; abundance: many; len: 13; CDR3aa: CSVVLTGLYEQYF; CDR3nt: TGCAGCGTTGTGTTGACAGGTCTCTACGAGCAGTACTTC
j_gene: TRBJ2-1; d_gene: -; v_gene: TRBV5-6; abundance: few; len: 15; CDR3aa: CASSPVNEEYNEQFF; CDR3nt: TGTGCCAGCAGCCCTGTGAACGAAGAATACAATGAGCAGTTCTTC
j_gene: TRBJ1-4; d_gene: -; v_gene: TRBV15; abundance: -; len: 16; CDR3aa: CATSRSRGGAEEKLFF; CDR3nt: TGTGCCACCAGCAGATCTCGGGGGGGCGCGGAGGAAAAACTGTTTTTT
j_gene: TRBJ2-1; d_gene: -; v_gene: TRBV28; abundance: few; len: 15; CDR3aa: CASSGRGPVYNEQFF; CDR3nt: TGTGCCAGCAGTGGCCGCGGCCCGGTTTACAATGAGCAGTTCTTC
j_gene: TRBJ2-7; d_gene: -; v_gene: TRBV4-2; abundance: few; len: 15; CDR3aa: CASSPTEAGSYEQYF; CDR3nt: TGTGCCAGCAGCCCAACGGAAGCGGGCTCCTACGAGCAGTACTTC
j_gene: TRBJ2-5; d_gene: -; v_gene: TRBV9; abundance: -; len: 14; CDR3aa: CASSQPGPQETQYF; CDR3nt: TGTGCCAGCAGTCAGCCGGGGCCTCAAGAGACCCAGTACTTC
j_gene: TRBJ2-7; d_gene: -; v_gene: TRBV7-9; abundance: -; len: 12; CDR3aa: CASSQGPGDQYF; CDR3nt: TGTGCCAGCAGCCAAGGCCCGGGAGACCAGTACTTC
j_gene: TRBJ2-2; d_gene: -; v_gene: TRBV12-3/TRBV12-4; abundance: -; len: 12; CDR3aa: CASRYNTGELFF; CDR3nt: TGTGCCAGCAGGTACAACACCGGGGAGCTGTTTTTT
j_gene: TRBJ2-5; d_gene: -; v_gene: TRBV7-8; abundance: few; len: 14; CDR3aa: CASSYNPTGETQYF; CDR3nt: TGTGCCAGCAGCTACAACCCGACCGGGGAGACCCAGTACTTC
j_gene: TRBJ2-1; d_gene: -; v_gene: TRBV4-1; abundance: few; len: 16; CDR3aa: CASSRAGLRERNEQFF; CDR3nt: TGCGCCAGCAGCCGCGCCGGTCTACGGGAGCGCAATGAGCAGTTCTTC
j_gene: TRBJ1-2; d_gene: -; v_gene: TRBV7-2; abundance: many; len: 14; CDR3aa: CASSLGGRLEGYTF; CDR3nt: TGTGCCAGCAGCCTAGGGGGGCGACTAGAAGGCTACACCTTC
j_gene: TRBJ2-1; d_gene: TRBD2; v_gene: TRBV20-1; abundance: few; len: 14; CDR3aa: CSASPLAGFNEQFF; CDR3nt: TGCAGTGCTAGTCCCTTAGCGGGGTTCAATGAGCAGTTCTTC
j_gene: TRBJ2-3; d_gene: -; v_gene: TRBV20-1; abundance: -; len: 15; CDR3aa: CSASGGRGITDTQYF; CDR3nt: TGCAGTGCTAGTGGTGGCCGGGGCATCACAGATACGCAGTATTTT
j_gene: TRBJ2-3; d_gene: -; v_gene: TRBV24-1; abundance: many; len: 16; CDR3aa: CATSEDRLEGTDTQYF; CDR3nt: TGTGCCACCAGTGAAGACAGGTTAGAAGGCACAGATACGCAGTATTTT
j_gene: TRBJ2-1; d_gene: TRBD2; v_gene: TRBV20-1; abundance: many; len: 18; CDR3aa: CSARGLAGGGSSYNEQFF; CDR3nt: TGCAGTGCTAGAGGACTAGCGGGAGGGGGAAGCTCCTACAATGAGCAGTTCTTC
j_gene: TRBJ2-1; d_gene: TRBD2; v_gene: TRBV11-2; abundance: -; len: 16; CDR3aa: CASSPHLAGSSDEQFF; CDR3nt: TGTGCCAGCAGCCCACACCTAGCGGGATCGTCGGATGAGCAGTTCTTC
j_gene: TRBJ2-2; d_gene: -; v_gene: TRBV12-3/TRBV12-4; abundance: few; len: 17; CDR3aa: CASSLASGFGNTGELFF; CDR3nt: TGTGCCAGCAGTTTAGCGAGCGGGTTCGGGAACACCGGGGAGCTGTTTTTT
j_gene: TRBJ2-2; d_gene: TRBD2; v_gene: TRBV28; abundance: -; len: 16; CDR3aa: CASIRMGGTNTGELFF; CDR3nt: TGTGCCAGCATTCGGATGGGGGGGACCAACACCGGGGAGCTGTTTTTT
j_gene: TRBJ2-7; d_gene: TRBD1; v_gene: TRBV7-2; abundance: -; len: 14; CDR3aa: CASSTPTGAYEQYF; CDR3nt: TGTGCCAGCAGCACGCCCACAGGGGCCTACGAGCAGTACTTC
j_gene: TRBJ2-3; d_gene: TRBD1; v_gene: TRBV29-1; abundance: -; len: 16; CDR3aa: CSVEDRGQGWTDTQYF; CDR3nt: TGCAGCGTTGAAGATCGGGGACAGGGGTGGACAGATACGCAGTATTTT
j_gene: TRBJ2-3; d_gene: -; v_gene: TRBV9; abundance: few; len: 15; CDR3aa: CASSPNQAAPDTQYF; CDR3nt: TGTGCCAGCAGCCCTAACCAGGCAGCCCCAGATACGCAGTATTTT
j_gene: TRBJ2-1; d_gene: TRBD1; v_gene: TRBV7-9; abundance: few; len: 14; CDR3aa: CASTRQGAHNEQFF; CDR3nt: TGTGCCAGCACCAGACAGGGGGCGCACAATGAGCAGTTCTTC
j_gene: TRBJ2-2; d_gene: -; v_gene: TRBV9; abundance: few; len: 14; CDR3aa: CASSVIGDTGELFF; CDR3nt: TGTGCCAGCAGCGTAATCGGAGACACCGGGGAGCTGTTTTTT
j_gene: TRBJ2-1; d_gene: TRBD1; v_gene: TRBV5-1; abundance: -; len: 13; CDR3aa: CASSPGTGHEQFF; CDR3nt: TGCGCCAGCAGCCCCGGGACAGGGCATGAGCAGTTCTTC
j_gene: TRBJ2-5; d_gene: TRBD2; v_gene: TRBV6-1; abundance: -; len: 15; CDR3aa: CASSDLLASTETQYF; CDR3nt: TGTGCCAGCAGTGACTTACTAGCGAGTACAGAGACCCAGTACTTC
j_gene: TRBJ1-6; d_gene: -; v_gene: TRBV6-1; abundance: few; len: 14; CDR3aa: CASSRERYNSPLHF; CDR3nt: TGTGCCAGCAGTAGGGAACGGTATAATTCACCCCTCCACTTT
j_gene: TRBJ2-1; d_gene: -; v_gene: TRBV6-5; abundance: -; len: 14; CDR3aa: CASSYSGANNEQFF; CDR3nt: TGTGCCAGCAGTTACTCGGGCGCGAACAATGAGCAGTTCTTC